These 29 T cell receptor beta chains originate from one sample sequenced in a study of shared clonotypes between healthy human individuals. Sequenced by immunoSEQ multiplex PCR; TCRdb stores in-frame clones only, minus some. This sample yields some 2,000,000 clones, of which around 95% are seen a single time; roughly 0.13% belongs to the top ten. Sequencing was carried out using naive CD4+ T cells sorted from blood. Subset given: CD45RA+ positively selected. Every receptor here comes from a man aged 18 to 35 in good health.

This chain connects TRBV7-2 to TRBJ1-2; D is perhaps TRBD1 (5 bases). Trimming took 4 bases from V and 8 from J, leaving 20 bases between them. This CDR3 spans 15 amino acids. The germline CDR1 and CDR2 sequences are SGHTA and FQGNSA. The CDR3 spells CASSSWTSTARGYTF. CDR3 DNA sequence: TGTGCCAGCAGCTCTTGGACCTCGACAGCCCGCGGCTACACCTTC.

The rearrangement uses TRBV6-6 and TRBJ2-7, with TRBD2 matching 15 bases. CDR3 length equals 15 residues. V shed 0 bases and J 7 bases; nucleotides not matched to a gene: 1. Germline V gene lookup returns CDR1 MNHNY and CDR2 SVGAGI (reference sequence). CDR3 protein: CASSYSGLAGGEQYF. CDR3 in DNA: TGTGCCAGCAGTTACTCCGGACTAGCGGGAGGGGAGCAGTACTTC.

This clone was seen only a few times. The chain is built from TRBV30 and TRBJ2-5; D may be TRBD1 (5 bases). V was clipped by 5 bases and J by 4 bases, with 14 bases between them. Per germline, CDR1 GTSNPN and CDR2 SVGIG (reference sequence). The length of the CDR3 is 13 residues. CDR3 protein: CAWAHWGAETQYF. CDR3 in DNA: TGTGCCTGGGCCCACTGGGGCGCAGAGACCCAGTACTTC.

Here the CDR3 reads CASSDVAVDSPLHF. DNA for the CDR3: TGTGCCAGCAGCGATGTGGCAGTGGATTCACCCCTCCACTTT. V is TRBV5-8 and J is TRBJ1-6; D unresolved. This CDR3 is 14 amino acids long. V lost 4 bases, J lost 8 bases, and 13 bases lay in between. Germline loops: CDR1 SGHTS, CDR2 YDEGEE.

This clone was seen more than once but under ten times. The chain carries TRBV10-1 and TRBJ2-2, with D perhaps matching TRBD1 (5 bases). The CDR3 contains 13 residues. Trimming took off 2 bases at V and 4 bases at J, with 5 bases between the two ends. Germline CDR1 and CDR2: WNHNN and SYGVQD (reference sequence). The CDR3 protein is CASSEQGTGELFF. As DNA, the CDR3 is TGCGCCAGCAGTGAGCAGGGCACCGGGGAGCTGTTTTTT.

Points on this clone: Different DNA sequences within this sample yield the same CDR3. The chain recombines TRBV7-9 with TRBJ2-5; a possible D gene is TRBD1 (5 bases). V was shortened by 1 base and J by 1 base, with 10 bases between the two germline ends. The germline V gene has CDR1 SEHNR and CDR2 FQNEAQ (reference sequence). The CDR3 covers 15 residues. Here the CDR3 reads CASSLGRGPQETQYF. The CDR3 DNA follows: TGTGCCAGCAGCTTAGGTAGGGGCCCCCAAGAGACCCAGTACTTC.

The chain employs TRBV19 and TRBJ1-6, with no clear D. The V gene lost 7 bases and the J gene lost 9 bases, with 16 bases spanning the gap. The CDR3 is 14 residues long. The germline gives CDR1 LNHDA, CDR2 SQIVND (reference sequence). The CDR3 spells CASKIRGLPSPLHF. CDR3 sequence (DNA): TGTGCCAGTAAGATTCGGGGATTGCCTTCACCCCTCCACTTT.

On this clone: The same CDR3 also results from other DNA sequences found in this sample. This sequence joins TRBV4-3 and TRBJ2-1; no clear D gene. Germline V gene data show CDR1 as LGHNA and CDR2 as YSLEER. V was pared by 0 bases and J by 4 bases, with 7 bases between. The length of the CDR3 is 14 residues. Here the CDR3 DNA reads TGCGCCAGCAGCCAAGAGCGGAGTTACAATGAGCAGTTCTTC. It codes for CASSQERSYNEQFF.

As concerns this clone: Other DNA variants within this sample encode the same CDR3. This chain connects TRBV6-5 to TRBJ2-7, with a weak D call TRBD1 (6 bases). The germline V gene encodes CDR1 MNHEY and CDR2 SVGAGI. The CDR3 runs to 13 residues. Trimming took 6 bases from V and 4 from J, leaving 13 bases between them. The CDR3 reads CASSRGQFYEQYF. The CDR3 DNA reads as TGTGCCAGCAGCCGCGGACAGTTTTACGAGCAGTACTTC.

V and J are TRBV29-1 and TRBJ1-1, with D perhaps matching TRBD1 (6 bases). This CDR3 is built from 13 residues. Germline-derived CDR1 and CDR2 are SQVTM and ANQGSEA. V lost 6 bases and J 4 bases, leaving 15 bases between the germline ends. This chain's CDR3 is CSVGTGRATEAFF. Here the CDR3 DNA reads TGCAGCGTCGGAACAGGGCGGGCCACTGAAGCTTTCTTT.

Remarks on this clone: The same CDR3 is also encoded by other DNA sequences in this sample. The chain couples TRBV7-9 to TRBJ2-5; D is possibly TRBD1 (6 bases). With 5 bases removed from V and 5 bases from J, the gap between germline ends came to 12 bases. CDR3 length: 13 amino acids. CDR1 SEHNR and CDR2 FQNEAQ come from the germline V gene (reference sequence). CDR3 nucleotide sequence: TGTGCCAGCAGCCGGGGACAAACGGAGACCCAGTACTTC. The encoded protein is CASSRGQTETQYF.

This chain connects TRBV2 to TRBJ2-5; TRBD1 matches at 7 bases. Trimming removed 3 bases from V and 5 bases from J; junction bases left unmatched: 6. This CDR3 region has 14 residues. CDR1 is SNHLY, CDR2 FYNNEI, per germline. CDR3 in amino acids: CASSDRQGWETQYF. For the CDR3, the DNA is TGTGCCAGCAGTGATAGACAGGGTTGGGAGACCCAGTACTTC.

The V and J genes are TRBV2 and TRBJ1-1, with 7 bases that match TRBD1. The V gene end was trimmed by 4 bases and the J gene end by 1 base; junction bases not matched to a gene: 3. CDR1 is SNHLY, CDR2 FYNNEI, per germline. CDR3 length equals 14 residues. This CDR3 reads CASSVGTENTEAFF. In DNA form, the CDR3 reads TGTGCCAGCAGTGTAGGGACAGAGAACACTGAAGCTTTCTTT.

The V and J genes are TRBV6-4 and TRBJ2-7, with unresolved D. The CDR3 runs to 17 residues. Germline V gene sequence: CDR1 MRHNA, CDR2 SNTAGT. V shed 6 bases and J shed 2 bases, with 23 bases lying between them. The CDR3 loop is CASSAVISPLSPYEQYF. CDR3 in DNA: TGTGCCAGCAGCGCCGTAATTTCACCCCTCTCTCCCTACGAGCAGTACTTC.

The chain combines TRBV2 with TRBJ1-2; TRBD1 agrees at 9 bases. The V gene's germline CDR1 is SNHLY and CDR2 FYNNEI. Trimming cost V 4 bases and J 8 bases; bases outside gene matches: 8. This CDR3 is 14 amino acids long. The CDR3 bases are TGTGCCAGCAGTGGACAGGACAGGGGTCGAGGCTACACCTTC. Its translation is CASSGQDRGRGYTF.

The chain recombines TRBV19 with TRBJ2-1, with D possibly being TRBD2 (5 bases). This CDR3 region has 14 residues. The germline CDR1 and CDR2 sequences are LNHDA and SQIVND (reference sequence). The ends were cut back, 5 bases at V and 0 bases at J, with 8 bases in the middle. The CDR3 DNA reads as TGTGCCAGTAGTCGCGGGTCCTCCTACAATGAGCAGTTCTTC. Translation: CASSRGSSYNEQFF.

The chain links TRBV19 to TRBJ2-2; no firm D call. The CDR3 has 15 amino acids. CDR1 LNHDA and CDR2 SQIVND come from the germline V gene (reference sequence). Trimming pared 5 bases from V and 2 bases from J, leaving 12 bases between. The CDR3 here is CASSYNLLNTGELFF. The CDR3 DNA reads TGTGCCAGTAGTTATAACCTATTAAACACCGGGGAGCTGTTTTTT.

Details on this clone: The same CDR3 is also encoded by other DNA sequences in this sample. This rearrangement joins TRBV6-5 to TRBJ1-3; TRBD1 agrees at 7 bases. CDR1 MNHEY and CDR2 SVGAGI come from the germline V gene. The CDR3 sequence is 15 residues long. The trim removed 2 bases at V and 2 bases at J, leaving 3 bases unmatched. DNA of the CDR3: TGTGCCAGCAGTTACGGGCAGGGGGCTGGAAACACCATATATTTT. Translated, it gives CASSYGQGAGNTIYF.

The V gene is TRBV7-9, the J gene TRBJ1-1; D is possibly TRBD1 (5 bases). The ends were cut back, 5 bases at V and 1 base at J, with 20 bases in the middle. The CDR3 extends over 17 amino acids. Germline V gene sequence: CDR1 SEHNR, CDR2 FQNEAQ (reference sequence). The CDR3 region has the DNA TGTGCCAGCAGCCCGCCAGGGAGGGAAAGAAGGAACACTGAAGCTTTCTTT. Encoded protein: CASSPPGRERRNTEAFF.

The chain couples TRBV7-2 to TRBJ1-6; D ambiguous. The CDR3 loop spans 12 amino acids. Trimming left V 3 bases short and J 12 bases short, with 9 bases between. Germline assignment: CDR1 SGHTA and CDR2 FQGNSA. Written as DNA, the CDR3 is TGTGCCAGCAGCTTGACAACTGGACCCCTCCACTTT. Its translation: CASSLTTGPLHF.

This chain uses TRBV7-9 with TRBJ2-4; D tentatively reads TRBD1 or TRBD2 (7 bases each). This CDR3 contains 16 residues. V lost 4 bases and J lost 4, with 17 bases in between. The germline CDR1 and CDR2 sequences are SEHNR and FQNEAQ (reference sequence). In DNA form, the CDR3 reads TGTGCCAGCAGCTCCGACAGGGAGGGGTCGAAAAACATTCAGTACTTC. Its protein product is CASSSDREGSKNIQYF.

This clone was detected only once. Written as DNA, the CDR3 is TGTGCCAGTAGTAGGAGACAGGAAGCGTTGGAGACCCAGTACTTC. Translated: CASSRRQEALETQYF. This chain connects TRBV19 to TRBJ2-5; possibly TRBD1 for D (6 bases). With 4 bases removed from V and 5 bases from J, the gap between germline ends came to 17 bases. Germline CDR1 and CDR2: LNHDA and SQIVND (reference sequence). The CDR3 consists of 15 residues.

This chain links TRBV10-3 with TRBJ2-3, with TRBD1 as a possible D gene (5 bases). Looked up from germline, CDR1 is ENHRY and CDR2 is SYGVKD. Trimming shortened V by 8 bases and J by 2 bases, and 11 bases separated the two germline ends. This CDR3 has 13 amino acids. The CDR3 nucleotides are TGTGCCATCGGGGCTCCGTCCACAGATACGCAGTATTTT. Protein sequence: CAIGAPSTDTQYF.

The chain carries TRBV30 and TRBJ1-3; no definite D call. The CDR3 is made up of 15 amino acids. Germline-derived CDR1 and CDR2 are GTSNPN and SVGIG (reference sequence). V was clipped by 0 bases and J by 4 bases, with 13 bases between them. CDR3 sequence reads: CAWSVGSAKGNTIYF. CDR3 in DNA: TGTGCCTGGAGTGTAGGATCCGCCAAAGGAAACACCATATATTTT.

CDR3: CASSDSGLQTEAFF. The DNA for the CDR3 is TGTGCCAGCAGTGACTCGGGACTCCAGACTGAAGCTTTCTTT. The chain recombines TRBV6-4 with TRBJ1-1, with D possibly TRBD1 on 5 matching bases. Trimming pared 0 bases from V and 5 bases from J, leaving 10 bases between. In germline, CDR1 is MRHNA, CDR2 SNTAGT. The CDR3 extends over 14 amino acids.

V usage is TRBV6-4 and J usage is TRBJ1-5, with a tentative D call TRBD1 (5 bases). This CDR3 comprises 14 residues. The V gene's germline CDR1 is MRHNA and CDR2 SNTAGT. V was trimmed by 4 bases and J by 2 bases, leaving 9 bases between them. The CDR3 sequence: CASSGVGGNQPQHF. The CDR3 DNA is TGTGCCAGCAGTGGGGTAGGGGGCAATCAGCCCCAGCATTTT.

J is TRBJ1-6 and V is TRBV13; 11 positions match TRBD1. This CDR3 contains 16 residues. CDR1 is PRHDT and CDR2 is FYEKMQ in the germline V gene (reference sequence). J lost 6 bases, V lost 5 bases, and 6 bases had no gene match. The CDR3 is CASSLGQGAGNSPLHF. The CDR3 bases are TGTGCCAGCAGCCTCGGACAGGGGGCTGGTAATTCACCCCTCCACTTT. The whole variable domain, filled in from reference TRBV13 and TRBJ1-6, reads AAGVIQSPRHLIKEKRETATLKCYPIPRHDTVYWYQQGPGQDPQFLISFYEKMQSDKGSIPDRFSAQQFSDYHSELNMSSLELGDSALYFCASSLGQGAGNSPLHFGNGTRLTVT.

The chain links TRBV2 to TRBJ2-5; D remains ambiguous. The CDR3 totals 12 residues. Germline V gene lookup returns CDR1 SNHLY and CDR2 FYNNEI. The V gene lost 7 bases and the J gene lost 2 bases, with 8 bases spanning the gap. The CDR3 spells CASKPTQETQYF. CDR3 nucleotide sequence: TGTGCCAGCAAGCCTACTCAAGAGACCCAGTACTTC.

The J gene is TRBJ1-2, the V gene TRBV25-1; maybe TRBD1 (6 bases). Germline V lookup: CDR1 MGHDK, CDR2 SYGVNS. The CDR3 has 14 amino acids. Deletions cut 5 bases from V and 12 bases from J, with 22 bases between. CDR3 nucleotides: TGTGCCAGCAGTCCCCCGGGGACATTCAACCGGAACACCTTC. Amino acids: CASSPPGTFNRNTF.